The subject of this entry is one T cell receptor beta chain. Its antigen remains unidentified. This entry belongs to a study of shared clonotypes between healthy human individuals. Study-level information: The people who gave samples were a couple of women and a few men aged 18 to 49. Study findings and constraints: Expectations were that clonotype sharing among donors would be affected by sequencing depth. Non-shared clonotypes showed lower generation probabilities than clonotypes common to all four donors.

Naive CD8 isolation took CD45RO-negative cells positively selected for CCR7 and excluded terminally differentiated effector memory CD45RA+ cells. Original data processing: Filtering of immunoSEQ junctional sequences could not match full-length read filtering. Some clones are missing from TCRdb's copy, which holds only in-frame ones; the method was immunoSEQ multiplex PCR. V and J calls and clone size follow that table, whereas D and trimming were derived from the DNA. This sample has millions of clones; about 95% occur once, and the top ten carry 0.85% to 1.3%. CDR3 size: 14 residues. CDR1 is SGHAT and CDR2 is FQNNGV in the germline V gene. Unmatched junction bases numbered 3, after V lost 5 bases and J lost 4 bases.

The source of this sequence is a young man in good health. Sequenced input: naive CD8+ T cells sorted from blood. J is TRBJ1-1 and V is TRBV11-2; 11 bases fit TRBD1. The CDR3: CASSGGTGGTEAFF. Here the CDR3 DNA reads TGTGCCAGCAGCGGAGGGACAGGGGGCACTGAAGCTTTCTTT.